This TCR beta chain was recovered during a study of T cells in Graves' hyperthyroidism and ophthalmopathy. The ends lost 7 bases at V and 7 bases at J; junction bases unmatched: 11. Germline lookup yields CDR1 LNHDA and CDR2 SQIVND (reference sequence). This CDR3 is 14 amino acids long. RNA transcripts provided the source from which TCR beta CDR3 regions were amplified. Researchers ran a first-round RT-PCR on the TCR CDR3 using the HTBI primer set. TCRdb itself ran the multiplex PCR reads through MiXCR, one entry per CDR3 protein. The table has 150,000 to 200,000 distinct CDR3 sequences, about 17% seen once; the top ten hold roughly 32%.

The specimen sequenced was blood. The receptor was isolated from a woman in her forties or fifties with Graves' hyperthyroidism. This rearrangement joins TRBV19 to TRBJ1-1; TRBD1 matches 8 bases. CDR3 coding DNA: TGTGCCAGTATGTGGGCAGGGGGCGTGGGTGAAGCTTTCTTT. Protein sequence: CASMWAGGVGEAFF.